This entry concerns a single TCR beta chain. Its target is not known. This specimen belongs to a study of shared clonotypes between healthy human individuals. Across the whole study: Samples came from a couple of female and a few male donors aged 18 to 49.

The CDR3 loop spans 14 amino acids. Germline CDR1 reads SGHDT; CDR2 reads YYEEEE. V was clipped by 4 bases and J by 9 bases, with 17 bases between them. Overall study results and limits: Sampling was confined to blood; repertoires within tissues likely differ. The authors expected sequencing depth to affect clonotype sharing among donors.

The method was immunoSEQ multiplex PCR; TCRdb's version includes in-frame clones alone and lacks a portion of them. Of approximately 2.5 million clones listed, 93% are singletons. The TCR was taken from a young man in good health. Some clones in this sample may be carry-over from other donors' samples. The sequencing input was naive CD4+ T cells from PBMCs. The subset here: CD45RA+ positively selected. This chain uses TRBV5-6 with TRBJ2-1; D possibly uses TRBD1 or TRBD2 (6 bases each). The CDR3 sequence: CASSQGREGGEQFF. CDR3 sequence (DNA): TGTGCCAGCAGCCAGGGGCGGGAAGGGGGTGAGCAGTTCTTC.